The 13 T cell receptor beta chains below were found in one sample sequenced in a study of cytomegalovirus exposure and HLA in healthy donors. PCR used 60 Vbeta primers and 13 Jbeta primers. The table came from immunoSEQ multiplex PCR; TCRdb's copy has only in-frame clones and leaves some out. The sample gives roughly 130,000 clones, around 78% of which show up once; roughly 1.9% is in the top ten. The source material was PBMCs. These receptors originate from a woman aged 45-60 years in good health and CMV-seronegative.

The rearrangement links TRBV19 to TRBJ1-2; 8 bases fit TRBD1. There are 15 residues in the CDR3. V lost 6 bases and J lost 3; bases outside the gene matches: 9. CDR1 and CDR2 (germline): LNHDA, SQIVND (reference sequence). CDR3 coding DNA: TGTGCCAGTAGGGGGACCGGACAGGGCGACTATGGCTACACCTTC. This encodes CASRGTGQGDYGYTF.

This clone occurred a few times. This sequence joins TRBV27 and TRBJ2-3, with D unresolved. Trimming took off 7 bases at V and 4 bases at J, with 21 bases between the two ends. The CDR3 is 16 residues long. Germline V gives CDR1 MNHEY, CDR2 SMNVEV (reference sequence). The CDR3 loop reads CASNGLGLSSPDTQYF. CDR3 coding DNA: TGTGCCAGCAATGGCCTAGGCCTAAGTTCCCCAGATACGCAGTATTTT.

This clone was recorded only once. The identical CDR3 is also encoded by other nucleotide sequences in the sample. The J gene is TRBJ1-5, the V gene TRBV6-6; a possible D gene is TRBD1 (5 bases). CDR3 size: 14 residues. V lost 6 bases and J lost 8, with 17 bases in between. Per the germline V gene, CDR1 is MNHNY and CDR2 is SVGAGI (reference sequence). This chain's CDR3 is CASSLGQGGKPQHF. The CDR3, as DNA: TGTGCCAGCAGCCTCGGGCAGGGAGGTAAGCCCCAGCATTTT.

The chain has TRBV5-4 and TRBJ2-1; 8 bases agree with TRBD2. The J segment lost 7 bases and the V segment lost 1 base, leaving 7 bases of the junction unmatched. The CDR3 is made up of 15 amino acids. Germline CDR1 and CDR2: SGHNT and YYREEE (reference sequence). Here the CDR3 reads CASSLRVSGTNEQFF. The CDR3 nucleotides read TGTGCCAGCAGCTTGAGGGTTAGCGGGACGAATGAGCAGTTCTTC.

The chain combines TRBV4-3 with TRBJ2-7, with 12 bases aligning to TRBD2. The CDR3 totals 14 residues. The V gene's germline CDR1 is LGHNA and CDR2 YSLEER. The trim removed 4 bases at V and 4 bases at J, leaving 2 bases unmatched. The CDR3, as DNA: TGCGCCAGCAGCCCCGGGACTAGCGGGTACGAGCAGTACTTC. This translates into CASSPGTSGYEQYF.

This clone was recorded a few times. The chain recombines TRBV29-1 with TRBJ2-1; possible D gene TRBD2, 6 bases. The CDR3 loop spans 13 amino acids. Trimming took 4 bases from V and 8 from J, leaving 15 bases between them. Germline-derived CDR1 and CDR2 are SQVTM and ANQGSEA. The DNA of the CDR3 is TGCAGCGTTGGATCCCGGGGGAGGTATGAGCAGTTCTTC. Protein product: CSVGSRGRYEQFF.

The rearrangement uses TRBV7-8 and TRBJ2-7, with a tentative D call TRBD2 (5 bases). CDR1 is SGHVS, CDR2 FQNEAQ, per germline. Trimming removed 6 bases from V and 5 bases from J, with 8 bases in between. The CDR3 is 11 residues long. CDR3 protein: CASSEGDEQYV. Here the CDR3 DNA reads TGTGCCAGCAGTGAGGGTGACGAGCAGTACGTC.

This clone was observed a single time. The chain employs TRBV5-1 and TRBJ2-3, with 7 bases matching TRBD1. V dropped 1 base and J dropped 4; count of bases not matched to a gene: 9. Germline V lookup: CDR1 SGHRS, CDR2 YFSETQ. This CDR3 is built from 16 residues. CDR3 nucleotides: TGCGCCAGCAGCTTGACGATCAACAGGGGTCCAGATACGCAGTATTTT. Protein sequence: CASSLTINRGPDTQYF.

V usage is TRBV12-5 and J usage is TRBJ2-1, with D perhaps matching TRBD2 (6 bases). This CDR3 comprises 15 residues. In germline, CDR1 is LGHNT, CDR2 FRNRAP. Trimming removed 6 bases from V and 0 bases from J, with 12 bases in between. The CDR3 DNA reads TGTGCTAGTGGGGAGGGCCACTTCTCCTACAATGAGCAGTTCTTC. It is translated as CASGEGHFSYNEQFF.

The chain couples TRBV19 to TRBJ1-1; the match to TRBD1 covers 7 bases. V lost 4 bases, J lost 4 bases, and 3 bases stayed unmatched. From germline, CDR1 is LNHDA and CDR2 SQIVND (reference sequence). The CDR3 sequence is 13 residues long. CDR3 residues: CASSNGQVTEAFF. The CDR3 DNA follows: TGTGCCAGTAGTAACGGACAGGTCACTGAAGCTTTCTTT.

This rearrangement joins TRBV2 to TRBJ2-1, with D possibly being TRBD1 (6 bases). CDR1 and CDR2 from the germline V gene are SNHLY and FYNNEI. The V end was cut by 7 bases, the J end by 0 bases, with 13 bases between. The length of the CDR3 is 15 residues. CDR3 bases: TGTGCCAGCACAGGGGTAGGGGGCTCCTACAATGAGCAGTTCTTC. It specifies CASTGVGGSYNEQFF. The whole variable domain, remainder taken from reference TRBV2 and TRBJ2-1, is EPEVTQTPSHQVTQMGQEVILRCVPISNHLYFYWYRQILGQKVEFLVSFYNNEISEKSEIFDDQFSVERPDGSNFTLKIRSTKLEDSAMYFCASTGVGGSYNEQFFGPGTRLTVL.

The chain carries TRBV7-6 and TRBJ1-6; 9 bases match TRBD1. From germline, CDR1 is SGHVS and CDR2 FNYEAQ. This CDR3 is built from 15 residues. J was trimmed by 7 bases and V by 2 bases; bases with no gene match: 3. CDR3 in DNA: TGTGCCAGCAGCTTAACCGGGACAGGGAATTCACCCCTCCACTTT. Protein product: CASSLTGTGNSPLHF. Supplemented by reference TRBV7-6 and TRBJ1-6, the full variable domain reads GAGVSQSPRYKVTKRGQDVALRCDPISGHVSLYWYRQALGQGPEFLTYFNYEAQQDKSGLPNDRFSAERPEGSISTLTIQRTEQRDSAMYRCASSLTGTGNSPLHFGNGTRLTVT.

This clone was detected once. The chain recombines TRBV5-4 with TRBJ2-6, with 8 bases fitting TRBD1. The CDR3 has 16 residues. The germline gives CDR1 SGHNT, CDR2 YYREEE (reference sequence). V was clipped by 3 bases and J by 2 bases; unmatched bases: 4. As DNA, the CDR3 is TGTGCCAGCAGCTGGTACAGGGGGGCTGGGGCCAACGTCCTGACTTTC. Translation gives CASSWYRGAGANVLTF.